This T cell receptor (beta chain) stems from a study of brain T cells in children with intractable seizures. Study outcomes and limitations: Viral specificity was inferred only from CDR3 similarity; HCMV serostatus was unknown.

The CDR3 has 17 residues. Germline lookup yields CDR1 SGHAT and CDR2 FQNNGV. V shed 1 base, J shed 9 bases, and the junction held 14 bases outside the gene matches. As concerns this clone: The antigen is unknown.

Method: immunoSEQ multiplex PCR; TCRdb's copy keeps in-frame clones and lacks some. The table has about 120,000 clones, 94% seen once. At least one anti-epileptic drug was given before surgery. The sequencing used peripheral blood, collected at surgery. V gene TRBV11-2 combines with J gene TRBJ2-1; TRBD2 matches 8 bases. The sequence derives from a boy in the first two years of life with hemimegalencephaly and intractable seizures. The CDR3 sequence is CASSLAPLGGRILEQFF. Written as DNA, the CDR3 is TGTGCCAGCAGCTTAGCCCCTTTGGGCGGGAGGATCCTTGAGCAGTTCTTC.